This TCR beta chain was captured by sequencing in a study of blood T cell repertoires in COVID-19. Method: immunoSEQ multiplex PCR; TCRdb's copy keeps in-frame clones and lacks some. The repertoire has around 260,000 clones, approximately 86% of them found once; the top ten carry nearly 2%. This CDR3 region has 16 residues. The V gene end was trimmed by 4 bases and the J gene end by 7 bases; junction bases not matched to a gene: 7. Germline lookup yields CDR1 LGHNA and CDR2 YSLEER. V is TRBV4-3 and J is TRBJ1-6; 10 bases line up with TRBD1. Sequenced input: peripheral blood. This TCR came from a man aged 30 to 39 with active or convalescent COVID-19. The CDR3 protein is CASSPRPGQGNSPLHF. The CDR3 DNA follows: TGCGCCAGCAGCCCGCGCCCGGGACAGGGGAATTCACCCCTCCACTTT.